These 23 T cell receptor beta chains share one sample of origin, sequenced in a study of Graves' ophthalmopathy and Graves' hyperthyroidism. Transcripts of RNA were the source for amplifying TCR beta CDR3 regions. RT-PCR was first run with HTBI primers, then multiplex PCR in a second round. TCRdb re-called the multiplex PCR reads through MiXCR, storing one row per CDR3 protein. The sample records 1 million to 1.3 million distinct CDR3 sequences, about two fifths being singletons. Material: peripheral blood or thyroid tissue (not recorded which). These receptors were obtained from an adult man with Graves' hyperthyroidism.

This clonotype was seen a few times. This sequence joins TRBV3-1 and TRBJ1-1, with D tentatively TRBD1 (5 bases). The V gene's germline CDR1 is LGHDT and CDR2 YNNKEL (reference sequence). The CDR3 is 16 residues long. Trimming cost V 4 bases and J 2 bases, with 17 bases left between them. DNA of the CDR3: TGTGCCAGCAGCCCCCGTCTTCGACAGCCAAACACTGAAGCTTTCTTT. Its protein product is CASSPRLRQPNTEAFF.

This clonotype showed up many times. The rearrangement uses TRBV20-1 and TRBJ1-5; TRBD1 agrees at 8 bases. The V and J ends lost 5 bases and 5 bases, in that order; junction bases with no gene match: 5. There are 13 residues in the CDR3. Germline assignment: CDR1 DFQATT and CDR2 SNEGSKA (reference sequence). CDR3 bases: TGCAGTGCTCAGCCAGGGGGCGATCAGCCCCAGCATTTT. Encoded protein: CSAQPGGDQPQHF.

This clonotype showed up many times. The CDR3 reads CASSLASGRYNEQYF. The CDR3 bases are TGTGCCAGCAGCTTAGCTAGCGGGAGATACAACGAGCAGTACTTC. This sequence joins TRBV7-2 and TRBJ2-7; 9 bases map to TRBD2. Germline V gene data show CDR1 as SGHTA and CDR2 as FQGNSA. The CDR3 runs 15 residues. V was pared by 0 bases and J by 5 bases, with 5 bases of the junction left unmatched.

Ten or more counts support this clonotype. The chain links TRBV6-5 to TRBJ1-1, with unresolved D. There are 13 residues in the CDR3. V lost 5 bases to trimming and J lost 4 bases, with 11 bases between them. Germline CDR1 is MNHEY and CDR2 is SVGAGI. The CDR3: CASSETVRTEAFF. The CDR3 coding sequence is TGTGCCAGCAGTGAAACAGTCCGCACTGAAGCTTTCTTT.

The rearrangement uses TRBV5-6 and TRBJ1-2, with 7 bases aligning to TRBD1. The CDR3 loop spans 15 amino acids. The V and J ends lost 0 bases and 6 bases, in that order; junction bases with no gene match: 8. Looked up from germline, CDR1 is SGHDT and CDR2 is YYEEEE. The CDR3 here is CASSLGGGQVNGYTF. The CDR3 DNA sequence: TGTGCCAGCAGCTTGGGGGGAGGACAGGTGAATGGCTACACCTTC.

The chain links TRBV12-3 or TRBV12-4 to TRBJ2-2, with 8 bases aligning to TRBD1. The V and J ends lost 0 bases and 4 bases, in that order; junction bases with no gene match: 7. The CDR3 length is 17 residues. The CDR3 here is CASSLAIQGVGTGELFF. DNA for the CDR3: TGTGCCAGCAGTTTAGCGATACAGGGGGTCGGCACCGGGGAGCTGTTTTTT.

This clonotype has a count of ten or more. The chain combines TRBV2 with TRBJ1-5; the match to TRBD1 covers 10 bases. J lost 4 bases, V lost 5 bases, and 8 bases had no gene match. The CDR3 spans 16 residues. Germline-derived CDR1 and CDR2 are SNHLY and FYNNEI. CDR3 residues: CASSLRQGASNQPQHF. CDR3 sequence (DNA): TGTGCCAGCAGTTTACGACAGGGGGCATCGAATCAGCCCCAGCATTTT.

There are a few counts of this clonotype. V is TRBV20-1 and J is TRBJ1-6, with a weak D call TRBD1 (5 bases). Germline CDR1 reads DFQATT; CDR2 reads SNEGSKA (reference sequence). CDR3 length: 10 residues. Trimming shortened V by 6 bases and J by 13 bases, and 10 bases separated the two germline ends. The CDR3 nucleotides are TGCAGTGCCCAAGGGGTGCCCCTCCACTTT. This encodes CSAQGVPLHF.

The gene calls are TRBV7-2 and TRBJ2-7; the match to TRBD1 covers 10 bases. The trim removed 6 bases at V and 2 bases at J, leaving 10 bases unmatched. Germline V gene lookup returns CDR1 SGHTA and CDR2 FQGNSA. The CDR3 spans 16 residues. The CDR3 loop reads CASRPVGTGEPYEQYF. DNA of the CDR3: TGTGCCAGCAGGCCTGTAGGGACAGGGGAGCCCTACGAGCAGTACTTC.

The V gene is TRBV4-1, the J gene TRBJ1-6, with D maybe TRBD1 (5 bases). CDR1 and CDR2 from the germline V gene are MGHRA and YSYEKL. V was pared by 2 bases and J by 5 bases, with 10 bases between. This CDR3 spans 15 amino acids. The CDR3 reads CASSQMDKDNSPLHF. The CDR3 DNA sequence: TGCGCCAGCAGCCAAATGGACAAGGATAATTCACCCCTCCACTTT.

This clonotype was detected a few times. The chain links TRBV16 to TRBJ1-1; 11 bases match TRBD1. Germline loops: CDR1 KGHSY, CDR2 FQNENV. The CDR3 is 15 residues long. Trimming at V came to 1 base and at J to 5 bases, leaving 3 bases not matched to a gene. CDR3 in DNA: TGTGCCAGCAGCCAATACGGGACAGGGGGGACTGAAGCTTTCTTT. Protein product: CASSQYGTGGTEAFF.

The chain is built from TRBV29-1 and TRBJ2-2; D not certain. The V gene's germline CDR1 is SQVTM and CDR2 ANQGSEA. CDR3 size: 14 residues. Trimming took 4 bases from V and 1 from J, leaving 10 bases between them. The CDR3 DNA reads TGCAGCGTTGTGGAAAGAAAGAACACCGGGGAGCTGTTTTTT. It encodes CSVVERKNTGELFF.

The V gene is TRBV4-1, the J gene TRBJ2-7; D perhaps matches TRBD2 (5 bases). There are 17 residues in the CDR3. Germline CDR1 reads MGHRA; CDR2 reads YSYEKL. Trimming removed 0 bases from V and 9 bases from J, with 24 bases in between. The CDR3 loop reads CASSQDVLTIRLRGQYF. In DNA, the CDR3 is TGCGCCAGCAGCCAAGATGTACTAACGATTCGCCTTCGGGGGCAGTACTTC.

This clonotype was counted between two and nine times. The J gene is TRBJ1-2, the V gene TRBV5-1; D call uncertain. Germline CDR1 and CDR2: SGHRS and YFSETQ. With 4 bases removed from V and 7 bases from J, the gap between germline ends came to 17 bases. This CDR3 has 14 amino acids. CDR3 sequence: CASSEARKGSGYTF. In nucleotides, the CDR3 is TGCGCCAGCAGCGAGGCTCGGAAAGGGTCTGGCTACACCTTC.

The chain combines TRBV5-1 with TRBJ1-2; tentative D call: TRBD1 (5 bases). The CDR3 loop spans 14 amino acids. The V gene lost 4 bases and the J gene lost 7 bases, with 17 bases spanning the gap. Germline values: CDR1 SGHRS, CDR2 YFSETQ. The CDR3, as DNA: TGCGCCAGCAGCGCCCCGGGCCAGGGCTCTGGCTACACCTTC. This codes for CASSAPGQGSGYTF.

In this sample, this clonotype turned up once. Germline and junction disagree at one end, which may indicate a read error. The chain couples TRBV7-7 to TRBJ2-2; D possibly corresponds to TRBD1 (5 bases). The CDR3 is 14 residues long. The germline CDR1 and CDR2 sequences are SSHAT and FNYEAQ (reference sequence). The CDR3 sequence is CASSLTEVGNEQFF. The CDR3 bases are TGTGCCAGCAGCTTGACAGAAGTAGGCAATGAGCAGTTTTTT.

This clonotype has just a few counts. The rearrangement links TRBV5-4 to TRBJ2-7; TRBD2 agrees at 9 bases. This CDR3 has 18 amino acids. With 1 base clipped from V and 4 bases from J, the junction kept 15 bases outside the gene matches. The germline CDR1 and CDR2 sequences are SGHNT and YYREEE (reference sequence). CDR3: CASSLRGRGGNGMYEQYF. The CDR3, as DNA: TGTGCCAGCAGCTTGCGGGGGCGGGGGGGTAATGGTATGTACGAGCAGTACTTC. Complete variable domain (other parts from reference TRBV5-4 and TRBJ2-7): ETGVTQSPTHLIKTRGQQVTLRCSSQSGHNTVSWYQQALGQGPQFIFQYYREEENGRGNFPPRFSGLQFPNYSSELNVNALELDDSALYLCASSLRGRGGNGMYEQYFGPGTRLTVT.

This clonotype was seen more than once but under ten times. One end of the junction does not line up with germline, which may come from a read error. The CDR3 DNA reads TGTGCCAGCAATCCCCAGGCGGTGGGGGGCGAGCAGTACTTC. This codes for CASNPQAVGGEQYF. The V and J genes are TRBV10-1 and TRBJ2-7, with D possibly TRBD2 on 6 matching bases. CDR1 is WNHNN and CDR2 is SYGVQD in the germline V gene (reference sequence). The CDR3 extends over 14 amino acids.

Note on this clonotype: A read error may explain this, as a much larger clone is one base away. The chain uses TRBV10-3 and TRBJ1-5, with 10 bases aligning to TRBD1. CDR1 is ENHRY and CDR2 is SYGVKD in the germline V gene. Unmatched junction bases numbered 5, after V lost 5 bases and J lost 4 bases. The CDR3 has 15 residues. In DNA, the CDR3 is TGTGCCATCAGTTACTCGGGACAGGGGAATCAGCCCCAGCATTTT. Its protein is CAISYSGQGNQPQHF.

This clonotype was picked up a small number of times. The V and J genes are TRBV6-5 and TRBJ1-2; D ambiguous. Trimming took off 2 bases at V and 4 bases at J, with 17 bases between the two ends. Germline CDR1 reads MNHEY; CDR2 reads SVGAGI. The CDR3 is made up of 16 amino acids. CDR3 sequence: CASSYLSRQGGYGYTF. In nucleotides, the CDR3 is TGTGCCAGCAGTTACCTTTCCCGACAAGGAGGCTATGGCTACACCTTC.

The table lists this clonotype with a count of one. J is TRBJ1-5 and V is TRBV15; tentatively, D is TRBD1 (5 bases). The CDR3 totals 14 residues. Germline lookup yields CDR1 LNHNV and CDR2 YYDKDF (reference sequence). The V end lost 1 base, the J end lost 11 bases, and 15 bases lay between the germline ends. In DNA, the CDR3 is TGTGCCACCAGCAGAGGCACAGGAAAAGAGACCCAGCATTTT. It is translated as CATSRGTGKETQHF.

Ten or more counts support this clonotype. The CDR3 bases are TGCGCCAGCAGCCAAGATAGACTTTCTTACGAGCAGTACTTC. Amino acid sequence: CASSQDRLSYEQYF. The chain uses TRBV4-1 and TRBJ2-7; D is ambiguous. V was clipped by 0 bases and J by 4 bases, with 10 bases between them. CDR3 length: 14 amino acids. Germline V lookup: CDR1 MGHRA, CDR2 YSYEKL.

This rearrangement joins TRBV12-3 or TRBV12-4 to TRBJ2-5; TRBD1 is a possible D gene (5 bases). Deletions cut 9 bases from V and 2 bases from J, with 19 bases between. This CDR3 spans 15 amino acids. Written as DNA, the CDR3 is TGTGCCAGTGGCGGTGGGGCGGCGTTACAAGAGACCCAGTACTTC. This gives the protein CASGGGAALQETQYF.